This T cell receptor (beta chain) was sequenced for a study of cytomegalovirus exposure and HLA in healthy donors. Study-level points and caveats: In an earlier analysis, productive rearrangement rates for most beta V segments clustered near 90% or 30%.

The CDR3 runs 14 residues. Germline V CDR1 and CDR2: MNHEY, SVGAGI. V lost 6 bases and J lost 5; bases outside the gene matches: 7. As to this clone: Its antigen is undetermined.

It was with 60 Vbeta and 13 Jbeta primers that the PCR ran. Repertoires were generated with immunoSEQ multiplex PCR, while TCRdb's copy carries only in-frame clones and drops some. The sample has roughly 150,000 clones; roughly 80% are singletons. The gene calls are TRBV6-5 and TRBJ2-5; 9 nucleotides match TRBD1. The material sequenced was PBMCs. The TCR sequence derives from a woman in her 40s in good health and CMV-seronegative. The CDR3 DNA sequence: TGTGCCAGCAGGAGGGACAGGGTGTACGAGACCCAGTACTTC. Protein: CASRRDRVYETQYF.